The rows below give T cell receptor beta chains drawn from one sample of a study of human T cells and chemical hapten exposure. Each CDR3 protein is one row after TCRdb ran MiXCR on the RACE reads. Of 100,000 or so distinct CDR3 sequences in the sample, roughly a tenth were seen once. The material was whole blood, obtained in connection with sensitization to the hapten diphenylcyclopropenone (DPC). These receptors all come from a man aged 35 to 55 with alopecia areata. Some clones in this sample may be carry-over from other donors' samples. CDR3s include the opening cysteine and the closing phenylalanine or tryptophan. A D gene is named only where the DNA matches it firmly.

D,J,V,CDR3
-,TRBJ2-3,TRBV13,CASSSGGPSTDTQYF
-,TRBJ1-2,TRBV7-9,CASSLEGHGYTF
TRBD1,TRBJ2-7,TRBV5-1,CASSGRTGSSYEQYF
-,TRBJ1-6,TRBV28,CASSFDGSYNSPLHF
-,TRBJ2-2,TRBV7-2,CASSLQHGGELFF
-,TRBJ1-5,TRBV5-4,CASSFSGSPNQPQHF
TRBD1,TRBJ2-5,TRBV28,CASRDPGQRTTQYF
-,TRBJ2-5,TRBV5-1,CASSLPQSTQYF
-,TRBJ2-3,TRBV6-5,CASSYSGGRTDTQYF
-,TRBJ2-3,TRBV6-5,CASRREGTTDTQYF
-,TRBJ2-5,TRBV7-9,CASSLGGREETQYF
TRBD1,TRBJ2-7,TRBV20-1,CSARGTGPYKQYF
TRBD2,TRBJ2-3,TRBV20-1,CPRGSGRHTPSTDTQYF
-,TRBJ1-5,TRBV7-2,CASSLFSGDSNQPQHF
-,TRBJ1-4,TRBV6-2/TRBV6-3,CASSYIREKLFF
-,TRBJ2-3,TRBV11-1,CASSFVGGRSTDTQYF
-,TRBJ2-2,TRBV7-6,CASSLYGNYANTGELFF
-,TRBJ2-7,TRBV12-3/TRBV12-4,CASRHTAGRGEQYF
-,TRBJ1-4,TRBV6-5,CASSSRGAGNEKLFF
-,TRBJ1-2,TRBV5-1,CASRVASKDGYTF
-,TRBJ2-3,TRBV7-9,CASSGQGGDTQYF
-,TRBJ2-1,TRBV29-1,CSVDGATIDEQFF
-,TRBJ2-1,TRBV27,CASSLRSYNEQFF
-,TRBJ2-3,TRBV6-2/TRBV6-3,CASSSHSLSTDTQYF
-,TRBJ2-1,TRBV3-1,CASSQSPLAEQFF
TRBD1,TRBJ1-5,TRBV7-9,CASSLGDRENQPQHF
-,TRBJ2-3,TRBV3-1,CASSQVGAPTDTQYF
TRBD2,TRBJ2-1,TRBV3-1,CASSLSGLNSYNEQFF